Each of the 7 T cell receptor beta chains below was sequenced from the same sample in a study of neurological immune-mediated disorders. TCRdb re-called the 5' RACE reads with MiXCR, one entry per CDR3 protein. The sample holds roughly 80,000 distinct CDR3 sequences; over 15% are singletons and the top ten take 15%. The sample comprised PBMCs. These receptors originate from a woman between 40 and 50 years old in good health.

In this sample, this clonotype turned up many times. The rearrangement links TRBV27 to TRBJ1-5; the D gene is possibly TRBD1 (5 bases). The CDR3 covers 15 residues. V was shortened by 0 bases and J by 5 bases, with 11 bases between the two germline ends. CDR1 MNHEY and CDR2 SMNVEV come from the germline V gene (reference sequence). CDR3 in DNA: TGTGCCAGCAGTTTATCGGCAGGGAGGGATCAGCCCCAGCATTTT. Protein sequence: CASSLSAGRDQPQHF.

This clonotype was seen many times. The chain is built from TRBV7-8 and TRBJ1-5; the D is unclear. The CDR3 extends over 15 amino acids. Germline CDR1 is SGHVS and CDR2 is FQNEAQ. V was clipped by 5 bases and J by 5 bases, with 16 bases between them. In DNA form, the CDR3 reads TGTGCCAGCAGCGTGGGGTCAGGAGAATATCAGCCCCAGCATTTT. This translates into CASSVGSGEYQPQHF.

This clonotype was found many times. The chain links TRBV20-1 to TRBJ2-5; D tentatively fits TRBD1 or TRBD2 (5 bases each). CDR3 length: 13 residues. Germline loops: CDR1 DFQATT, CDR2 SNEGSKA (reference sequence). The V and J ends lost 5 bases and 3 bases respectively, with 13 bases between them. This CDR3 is CSAPRDLEETQYF. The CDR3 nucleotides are TGCAGTGCTCCGAGGGACCTGGAAGAGACCCAGTACTTC.

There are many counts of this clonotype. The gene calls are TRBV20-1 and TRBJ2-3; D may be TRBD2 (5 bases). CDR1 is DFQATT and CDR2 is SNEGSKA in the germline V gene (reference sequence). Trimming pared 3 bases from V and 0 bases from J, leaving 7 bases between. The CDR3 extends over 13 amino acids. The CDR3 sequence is CSAREVSTDTQYF. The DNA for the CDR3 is TGCAGTGCTAGGGAGGTCAGCACAGATACGCAGTATTTT.

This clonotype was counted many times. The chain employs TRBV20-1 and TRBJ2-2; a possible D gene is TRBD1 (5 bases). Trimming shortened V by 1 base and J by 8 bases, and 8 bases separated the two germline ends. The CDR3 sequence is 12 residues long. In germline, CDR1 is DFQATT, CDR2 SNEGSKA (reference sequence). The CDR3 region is CSARVRTGELFF. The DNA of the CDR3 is TGCAGTGCTAGAGTTCGGACAGGGGAGCTGTTTTTT.

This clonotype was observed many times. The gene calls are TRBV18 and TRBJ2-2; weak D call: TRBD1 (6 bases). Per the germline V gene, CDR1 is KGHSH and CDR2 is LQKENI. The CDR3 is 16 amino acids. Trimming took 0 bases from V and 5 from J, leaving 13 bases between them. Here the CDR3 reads CASSPPTGRETGELFF. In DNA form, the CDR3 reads TGTGCCAGCTCACCACCAACAGGGAGAGAGACCGGGGAGCTGTTTTTT.

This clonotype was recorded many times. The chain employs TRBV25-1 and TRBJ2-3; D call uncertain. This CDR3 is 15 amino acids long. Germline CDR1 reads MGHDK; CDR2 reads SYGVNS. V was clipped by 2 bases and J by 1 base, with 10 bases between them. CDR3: CASSEPGPGTDTQYF. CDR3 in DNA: TGTGCCAGCAGTGAACCGGGCCCAGGCACAGATACGCAGTATTTT. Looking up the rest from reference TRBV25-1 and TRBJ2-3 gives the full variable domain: EADIYQTPRYLVIGTGKKITLECSQTMGHDKMYWYQQDPGMELHLIHYSYGVNSTEKGDLSSESTVSRIRTEHFPLTLESARPSHTSQYLCASSEPGPGTDTQYFGPGTRLTVL.